The sequence of this T cell receptor beta chain was determined in a study of long-term antiretroviral therapy in people with HIV. Across the study: Collection of the earliest samples took place about a decade ahead of the 2015 immediate-ART recommendation.

The CDR3 has 13 residues. The V gene's germline CDR1 is SEHNR and CDR2 FQNEAQ (reference sequence). V lost 2 bases to trimming and J lost 2 bases, with 6 bases between them. It was version v3.0 of the immunoSEQ assay that was run at survey level. Here immunoSEQ multiplex PCR was the method, and the copy in TCRdb shows in-frame clones only, minus some. The sample has approximately 28,000 clones, more than 75% seen once; the top ten hold roughly 1%. This clonotype originated in a man aged 50 or older with HIV. The chain has TRBV7-9 and TRBJ1-2, with unresolved D. Sequencing used unsorted PBMCs, obtained 2 years after starting antiretroviral therapy. DNA of the CDR3: TGTGCCAGCAGCTTATCGGTCAACTATGGCTACACCTTC. Its translation: CASSLSVNYGYTF.